Each of the 5 T cell receptor beta chains below was sequenced from the same sample in a study of T cells in Graves' hyperthyroidism and ophthalmopathy. TCR beta CDR3 region amplification was performed from RNA transcripts. TCR CDR3 regions were first amplified by RT-PCR with HTBI primers. TCRdb re-analysed the multiplex PCR reads in MiXCR, keeping a single row per CDR3 protein. The sample includes under 250,000 distinct CDR3 sequences, roughly 17% of them seen just once. Sample: blood. These receptors came from a woman between 45 and 65 years old with Graves' hyperthyroidism.

This clonotype has a count of ten or more. This chain joins TRBV18 and TRBJ2-3, with 9 bases matching TRBD2. Per the germline V gene, CDR1 is KGHSH and CDR2 is LQKENI. The CDR3 consists of 16 residues. J lost 4 bases, V lost 5 bases, and 10 bases had no gene match. The CDR3 here is CASSAALLAGPDTQYF. The CDR3 region has the DNA TGTGCCAGCTCAGCAGCCCTACTAGCGGGTCCAGATACGCAGTATTTT.

This clonotype has more than one count but fewer than ten. The rearrangement joins TRBV7-9 to TRBJ2-2; D is unresolved. Per germline, CDR1 SEHNR and CDR2 FQNEAQ (reference sequence). The CDR3 loop spans 13 amino acids. Trimming removed 4 bases at V and 6 bases at J, with 9 bases between. The CDR3 loop is CASSSDVAGELFF. The CDR3 DNA follows: TGTGCCAGCAGCTCGGACGTAGCCGGGGAGCTGTTTTTT. The variable domain in full, with the rest retrieved from reference TRBV7-9 and TRBJ2-2, is DTGVSQNPRHKITKRGQNVTFRCDPISEHNRLYWYRQTLGQGPEFLTYFQNEAQLEKSRLLSDRFSAERPKGSFSTLEIQRTEQGDSAMYLCASSSDVAGELFFGEGSRLTVL.

This clonotype was counted a few times. A much larger clone lies a single base off, so this may be a read error. The rearrangement links TRBV6-5 to TRBJ2-7, with D tentatively TRBD1 (5 bases). Per the germline V gene, CDR1 is MNHEY and CDR2 is SVGAGI. The CDR3 extends over 13 amino acids. V dropped 2 bases and J dropped 3 bases, with 8 bases sitting between them. The CDR3 bases are TGTGCCAGCAGTTACGAGACAGACTACGAGCAGTACTTC. The encoded protein is CASSYETDYEQYF.

Ten or more counts support this clonotype. The chain employs TRBV12-3 or TRBV12-4 and TRBJ2-7; 7 bases are a match to TRBD2. V trimming: 6 bases; J trimming: 1 base; junction bases outside the gene matches: 12. The CDR3 is 16 amino acids. CDR3 DNA: TGTGCCAGCAGCCCGTTGGGGGAGGGGTTTTCCTACGAGCAGTACTTC. It specifies CASSPLGEGFSYEQYF.

In this sample, this clonotype turned up many times. The chain couples TRBV7-9 to TRBJ1-2, with TRBD1 as a possible D gene (5 bases). Trimming stripped 4 bases from V and 4 bases from J, with 16 bases between. Germline CDR1 reads SEHNR; CDR2 reads FQNEAQ (reference sequence). CDR3 length equals 15 residues. The CDR3 loop reads CASSSGGTAFYGYTF. The CDR3 nucleotides are TGTGCCAGCAGCTCTGGGGGGACCGCCTTCTATGGCTACACCTTC. The whole variable domain, filled in from reference TRBV7-9 and TRBJ1-2, reads DTGVSQNPRHKITKRGQNVTFRCDPISEHNRLYWYRQTLGQGPEFLTYFQNEAQLEKSRLLSDRFSAERPKGSFSTLEIQRTEQGDSAMYLCASSSGGTAFYGYTFGSGTRLTVV.